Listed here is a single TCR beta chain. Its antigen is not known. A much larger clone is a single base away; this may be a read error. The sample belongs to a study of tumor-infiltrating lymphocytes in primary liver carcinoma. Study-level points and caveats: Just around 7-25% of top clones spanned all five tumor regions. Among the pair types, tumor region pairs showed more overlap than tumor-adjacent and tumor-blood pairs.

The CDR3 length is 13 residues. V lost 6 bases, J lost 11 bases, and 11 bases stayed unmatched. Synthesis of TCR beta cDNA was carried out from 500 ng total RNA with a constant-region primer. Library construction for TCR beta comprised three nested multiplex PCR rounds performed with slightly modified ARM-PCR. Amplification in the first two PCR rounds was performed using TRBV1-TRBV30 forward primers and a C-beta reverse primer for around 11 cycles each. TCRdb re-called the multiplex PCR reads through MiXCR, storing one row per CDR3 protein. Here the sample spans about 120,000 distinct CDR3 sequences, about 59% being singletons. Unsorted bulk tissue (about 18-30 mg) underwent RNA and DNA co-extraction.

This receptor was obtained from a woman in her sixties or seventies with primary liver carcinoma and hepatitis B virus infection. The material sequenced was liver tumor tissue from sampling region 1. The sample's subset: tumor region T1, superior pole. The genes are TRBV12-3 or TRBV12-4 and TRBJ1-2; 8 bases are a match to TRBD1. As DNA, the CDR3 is TGTGCCAGCAGCCACGACAGGGGCCTGGAGTACACCTTC. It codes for CASSHDRGLEYTF.